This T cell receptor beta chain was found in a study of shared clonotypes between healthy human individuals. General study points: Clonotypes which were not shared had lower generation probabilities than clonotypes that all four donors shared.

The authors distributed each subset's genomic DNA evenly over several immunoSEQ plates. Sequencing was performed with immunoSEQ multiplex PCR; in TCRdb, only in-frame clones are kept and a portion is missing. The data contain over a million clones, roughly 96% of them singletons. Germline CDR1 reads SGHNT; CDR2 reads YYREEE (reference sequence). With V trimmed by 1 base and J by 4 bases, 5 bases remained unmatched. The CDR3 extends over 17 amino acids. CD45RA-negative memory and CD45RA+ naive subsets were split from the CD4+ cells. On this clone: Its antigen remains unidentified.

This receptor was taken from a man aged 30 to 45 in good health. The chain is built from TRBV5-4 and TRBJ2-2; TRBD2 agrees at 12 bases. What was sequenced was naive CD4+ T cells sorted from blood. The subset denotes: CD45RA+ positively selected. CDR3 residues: CASSLSSGRAGTGELFF. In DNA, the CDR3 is TGTGCCAGCAGCTTGTCTAGCGGGAGGGCTGGCACCGGGGAGCTGTTTTTT.